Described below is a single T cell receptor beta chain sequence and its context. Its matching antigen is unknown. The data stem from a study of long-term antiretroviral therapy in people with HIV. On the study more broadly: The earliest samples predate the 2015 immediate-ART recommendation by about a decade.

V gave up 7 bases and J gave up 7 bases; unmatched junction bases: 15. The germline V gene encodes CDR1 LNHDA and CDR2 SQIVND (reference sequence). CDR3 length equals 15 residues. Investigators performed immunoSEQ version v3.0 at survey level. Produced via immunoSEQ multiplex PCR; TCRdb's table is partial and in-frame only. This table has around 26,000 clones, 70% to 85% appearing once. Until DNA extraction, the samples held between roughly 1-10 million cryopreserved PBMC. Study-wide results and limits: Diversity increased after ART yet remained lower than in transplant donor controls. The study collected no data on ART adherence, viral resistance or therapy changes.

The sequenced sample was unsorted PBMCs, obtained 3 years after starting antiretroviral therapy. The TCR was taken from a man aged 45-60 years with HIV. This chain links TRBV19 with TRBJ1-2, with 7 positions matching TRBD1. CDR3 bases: TGTGCCAGTACTATCGTGGGACAGTACTTGGGTGGCTACACCTTC. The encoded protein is CASTIVGQYLGGYTF.